This record covers a single T cell receptor beta chain. What it binds is not known. The PCR was carried out with 60 Vbeta primers and 13 Jbeta primers. Original processing methods: The count from a later analysis was 79 million or so unique TCR beta chains, some 10 million of them shared. Sequencing used immunoSEQ multiplex PCR; TCRdb keeps in-frame clones, though not all of them. The DNA gave D and trimming, while V, J and clone size come from that table. The sample includes tens of thousands of clones, approximately 64% seen only once; the top ten take about 6%. The CDR3 totals 14 residues. Trimming left V 6 bases short and J 5 bases short, with 16 bases between. Germline V gives CDR1 SQVTM, CDR2 ANQGSEA. This sample was included in a study of cytomegalovirus exposure and HLA in healthy donors. General study results and limits: Among TCR beta chains, those listed as cytomegalovirus-associated numbered about 160. By HLA locus, TCR association rates varied in a later analysis, with DRB1 showing the most and HLA-C the fewest.

The chain has TRBV29-1 and TRBJ2-2; TRBD2 might be the D (6 bases). The sequence was obtained from a boy between 10 and 17 years old in good health and CMV-seropositive. The sequenced sample consisted of PBMCs. CDR3: CSVRGGEVTGELFF. The CDR3 DNA follows: TGCAGCGTCAGAGGAGGGGAGGTAACCGGGGAGCTGTTTTTT.